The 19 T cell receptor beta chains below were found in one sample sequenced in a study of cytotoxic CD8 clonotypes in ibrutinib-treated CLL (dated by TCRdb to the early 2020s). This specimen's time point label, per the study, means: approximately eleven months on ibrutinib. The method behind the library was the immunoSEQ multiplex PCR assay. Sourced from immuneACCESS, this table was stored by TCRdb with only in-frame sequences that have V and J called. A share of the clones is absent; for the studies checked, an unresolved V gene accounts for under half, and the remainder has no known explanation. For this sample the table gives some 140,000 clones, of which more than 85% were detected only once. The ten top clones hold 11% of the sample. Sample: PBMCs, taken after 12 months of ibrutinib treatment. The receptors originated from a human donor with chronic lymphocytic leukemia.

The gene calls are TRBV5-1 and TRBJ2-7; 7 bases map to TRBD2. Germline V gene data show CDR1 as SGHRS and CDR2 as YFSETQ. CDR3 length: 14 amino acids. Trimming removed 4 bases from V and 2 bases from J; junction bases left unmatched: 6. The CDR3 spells CASSRSGPTYEQYF. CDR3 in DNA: TGCGCCAGCAGCCGTAGCGGGCCGACCTACGAGCAGTACTTC.

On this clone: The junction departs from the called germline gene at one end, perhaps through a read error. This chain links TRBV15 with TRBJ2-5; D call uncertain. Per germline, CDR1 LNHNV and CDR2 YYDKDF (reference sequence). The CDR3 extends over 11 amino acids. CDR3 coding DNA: TGTGCCACCAGCGGAGAAGAGACCCAGTACTTC. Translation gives CATSGEETQYF.

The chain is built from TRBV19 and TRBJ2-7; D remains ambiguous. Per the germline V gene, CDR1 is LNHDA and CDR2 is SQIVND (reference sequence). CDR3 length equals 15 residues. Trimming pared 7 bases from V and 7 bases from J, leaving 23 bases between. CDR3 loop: CASTYRLGRLYEQYF. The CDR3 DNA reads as TGTGCCAGTACGTATAGGTTGGGCAGGCTGTATGAGCAGTACTTC. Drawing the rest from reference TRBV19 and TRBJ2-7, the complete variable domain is DGGITQSPKYLFRKEGQNVTLSCEQNLNHDAMYWYRQDPGQGLRLIYYSQIVNDFQKGDIAEGYSVSREKKESFPLTVTSAQKNPTAFYLCASTYRLGRLYEQYFGPGTRLTVT.

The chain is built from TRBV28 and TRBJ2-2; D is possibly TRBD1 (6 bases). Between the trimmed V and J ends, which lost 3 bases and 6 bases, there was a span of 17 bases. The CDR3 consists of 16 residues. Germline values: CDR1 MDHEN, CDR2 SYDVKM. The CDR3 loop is CASSFGLDSGPGELFF. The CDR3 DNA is TGTGCCAGCAGTTTTGGATTGGACAGTGGACCCGGGGAGCTGTTTTTT.

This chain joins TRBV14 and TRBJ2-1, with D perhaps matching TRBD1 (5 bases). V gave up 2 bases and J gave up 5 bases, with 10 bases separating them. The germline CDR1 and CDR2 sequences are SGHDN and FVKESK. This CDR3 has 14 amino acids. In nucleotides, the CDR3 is TGTGCCAGCAGCCAACCTCAGGGCAACAATGAGCAGTTCTTC. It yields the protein CASSQPQGNNEQFF.

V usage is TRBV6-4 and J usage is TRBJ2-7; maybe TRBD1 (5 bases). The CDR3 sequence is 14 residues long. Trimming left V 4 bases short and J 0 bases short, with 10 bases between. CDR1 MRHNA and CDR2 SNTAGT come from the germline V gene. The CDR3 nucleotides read TGTGCCAGCAGTGTCCAGGACACCTCCTACGAGCAGTACTTC. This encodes CASSVQDTSYEQYF.

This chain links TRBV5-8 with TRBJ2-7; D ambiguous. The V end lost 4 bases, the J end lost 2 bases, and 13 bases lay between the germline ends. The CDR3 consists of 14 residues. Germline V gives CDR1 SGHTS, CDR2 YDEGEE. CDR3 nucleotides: TGTGCCAGCAGCCCTCGGCGGTCCCCCTACGAGCAGTACTTC. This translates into CASSPRRSPYEQYF. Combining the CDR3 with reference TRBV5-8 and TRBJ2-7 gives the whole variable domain EAGVTQSPTHLIKTRGQQATLRCSPISGHTSVYWYQQALGLGLQFLLWYDEGEERNRGNFPPRFSGRQFPNYSSELNVNALELEDSALYLCASSPRRSPYEQYFGPGTRLTVT.

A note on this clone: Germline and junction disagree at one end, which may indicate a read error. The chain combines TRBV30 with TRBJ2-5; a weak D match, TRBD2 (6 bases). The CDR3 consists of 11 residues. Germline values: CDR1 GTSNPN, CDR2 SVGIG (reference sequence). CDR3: CARRGKETQYF. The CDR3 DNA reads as TGTGCCAGGAGGGGTAAAGAGACCCAGTACTTC.

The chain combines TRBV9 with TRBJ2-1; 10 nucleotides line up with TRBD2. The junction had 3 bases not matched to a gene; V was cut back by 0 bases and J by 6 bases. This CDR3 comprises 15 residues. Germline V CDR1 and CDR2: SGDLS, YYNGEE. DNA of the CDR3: TGTGCCAGCAGCGTAGTCCCTAGCGGGAGCAATGAGCAGTTCTTC. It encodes CASSVVPSGSNEQFF.

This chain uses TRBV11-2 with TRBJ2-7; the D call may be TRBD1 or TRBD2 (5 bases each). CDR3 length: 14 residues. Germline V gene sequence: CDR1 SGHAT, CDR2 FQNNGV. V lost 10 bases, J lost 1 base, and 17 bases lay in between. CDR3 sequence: CATSRGDPSYEQYF. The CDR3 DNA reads TGTGCCACCTCCCGAGGGGACCCTTCCTACGAGCAGTACTTC.

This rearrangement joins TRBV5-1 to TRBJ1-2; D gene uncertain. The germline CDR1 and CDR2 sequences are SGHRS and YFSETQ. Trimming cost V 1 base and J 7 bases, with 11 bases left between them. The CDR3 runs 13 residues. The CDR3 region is CASSLTQGPGYTF. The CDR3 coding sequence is TGCGCCAGCAGCTTGACCCAAGGTCCTGGCTACACCTTC.

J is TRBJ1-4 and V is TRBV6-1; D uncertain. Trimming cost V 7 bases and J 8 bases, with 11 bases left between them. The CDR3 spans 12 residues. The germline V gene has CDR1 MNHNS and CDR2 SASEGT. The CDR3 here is CASISSWEKLFF. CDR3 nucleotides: TGTGCCAGCATATCGTCCTGGGAAAAACTGTTTTTT.

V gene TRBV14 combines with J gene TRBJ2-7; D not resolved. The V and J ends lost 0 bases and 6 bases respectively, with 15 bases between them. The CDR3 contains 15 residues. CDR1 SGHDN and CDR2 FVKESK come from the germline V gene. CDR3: CASSQDPVGVGEQYF. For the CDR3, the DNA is TGTGCCAGCAGCCAAGATCCTGTCGGAGTCGGCGAGCAGTACTTC.

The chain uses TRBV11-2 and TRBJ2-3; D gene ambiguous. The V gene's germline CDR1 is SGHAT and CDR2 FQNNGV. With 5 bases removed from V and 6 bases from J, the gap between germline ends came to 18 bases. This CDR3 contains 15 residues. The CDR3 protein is CASSLTFTLHDTQYF. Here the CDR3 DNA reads TGTGCCAGCAGCCTGACCTTCACCCTCCACGATACGCAGTATTTT.

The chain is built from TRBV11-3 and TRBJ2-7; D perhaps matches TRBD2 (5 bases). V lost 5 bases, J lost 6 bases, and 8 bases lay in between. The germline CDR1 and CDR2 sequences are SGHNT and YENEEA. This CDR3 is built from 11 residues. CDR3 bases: TGTGCCAGCAGCGGAGGATCCGAGCAGTACTTC. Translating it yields CASSGGSEQYF.

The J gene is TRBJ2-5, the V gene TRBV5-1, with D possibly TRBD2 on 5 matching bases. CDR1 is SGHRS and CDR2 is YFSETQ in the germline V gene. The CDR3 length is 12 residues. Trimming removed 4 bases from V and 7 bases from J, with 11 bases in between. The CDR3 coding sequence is TGCGCCAGCAGCAAGCATGAGGGGACCCAGTACTTC. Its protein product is CASSKHEGTQYF.

CDR3 bases: TGTGCCAGCAGCGTAGGAGGGGGCGCCTACGAGCAGTACTTC. Its translation is CASSVGGGAYEQYF. This chain joins TRBV9 and TRBJ2-7; TRBD1 aligns across 7 bases. CDR1 SGDLS and CDR2 YYNGEE come from the germline V gene. The CDR3 consists of 14 residues. V shed 0 bases, J shed 2 bases, and the junction held 2 bases outside the gene matches.

CDR3 protein: CASSPTRVYNEQFF. The CDR3 nucleotides read TGTGCCAGCTCACCAACGAGGGTCTACAATGAGCAGTTCTTC. The chain combines TRBV18 with TRBJ2-1, with D tentatively TRBD2 (5 bases). The germline gives CDR1 KGHSH, CDR2 LQKENI. Trimming cost V 2 bases and J 3 bases, with 8 bases left between them. The CDR3 sequence is 14 residues long.

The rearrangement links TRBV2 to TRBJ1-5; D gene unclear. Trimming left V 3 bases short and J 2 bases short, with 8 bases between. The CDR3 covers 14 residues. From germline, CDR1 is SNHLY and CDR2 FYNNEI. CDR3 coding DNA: TGTGCCAGCAGTGAGGGATGGGGCAATCAGCCCCAGCATTTT. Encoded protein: CASSEGWGNQPQHF.